These 21 T cell receptor beta chains came from one sample sequenced in a study of T cells in Graves' hyperthyroidism and ophthalmopathy. Researchers took RNA transcripts and amplified the TCR beta CDR3 regions from them. HTBI primers were the set used in a first-round RT-PCR of the TCR CDR3. Using its own MiXCR run on the multiplex PCR reads, TCRdb lists one record per CDR3 protein. The table records about 600,000 distinct CDR3 sequences, around 14% of them present only once. The material sequenced was blood. These receptors all stem from a woman aged 18-29 years with Graves' ophthalmopathy.

In its sample, this clonotype was seen a few times. V usage is TRBV7-9 and J usage is TRBJ2-1; 10 bases match TRBD2. Germline-derived CDR1 and CDR2 are SEHNR and FQNEAQ (reference sequence). The CDR3 covers 16 residues. V lost 5 bases to trimming and J lost 8 bases; unmatched junction nucleotides: 12. As DNA, the CDR3 is TGTGCCAGCAGCCCACTGACTAGCGGGTTTGGCGATGAGCAGTTCTTC. Its protein is CASSPLTSGFGDEQFF.

V gene TRBV6-9 combines with J gene TRBJ2-6, with D possibly TRBD1 on 6 matching bases. Trimming shortened V by 3 bases and J by 0 bases, and 15 bases separated the two germline ends. The CDR3 is made up of 18 amino acids. CDR1 and CDR2 from the germline V gene are MNHGY and SVAAGI. The CDR3 DNA follows: TGTGCCAGCAGTTACGAACAGGGTTCTAGCTCTGGGGCCAACGTCCTGACTTTC. It codes for CASSYEQGSSSGANVLTF.

This clonotype was seen at least ten times. This chain's CDR3 is CASSPAGQGGHTIYF. For the CDR3, the DNA is TGTGCCAGCTCACCCGCCGGACAGGGGGGACACACCATATATTTT. This chain joins TRBV18 and TRBJ1-3; 10 bases are shared with TRBD1. CDR1 and CDR2 from the germline V gene are KGHSH and LQKENI. The J segment lost 8 bases and the V segment lost 3 bases, leaving 7 bases of the junction unmatched. The CDR3 is 15 residues long.

This clonotype was observed many times. The V and J genes are TRBV5-1 and TRBJ2-1; D call uncertain. Germline CDR1 SGHRS, CDR2 YFSETQ. Trimming left V 4 bases short and J 0 bases short, with 11 bases between. The CDR3 covers 15 residues. The DNA for the CDR3 is TGCGCCAGCAGCCCGATGAGAGTCTCCTACAATGAGCAGTTCTTC. Protein sequence: CASSPMRVSYNEQFF.

This clonotype was seen ten or more times. This chain uses TRBV5-5 with TRBJ2-1; 9 nucleotides match TRBD2. J gave up 7 bases and V 4 bases, and 9 bases lay outside the gene matches. The CDR3 has 15 residues. The germline gives CDR1 SGHKS, CDR2 YYEKEE (reference sequence). The DNA for the CDR3 is TGTGCCAGCAGCCAGCCGAGCGGGAGGTATAATGAGCAGTTCTTC. This translates into CASSQPSGRYNEQFF.

This clonotype was seen ten or more times. J is TRBJ1-1 and V is TRBV6-6, with a weak D call TRBD1 (5 bases). Germline V gene sequence: CDR1 MNHNY, CDR2 SVGAGI (reference sequence). The CDR3 length is 11 residues. V lost 2 bases and J 10 bases, leaving 8 bases between the germline ends. The CDR3 loop reads CASSYRGRAFF. CDR3 in DNA: TGTGCCAGCAGTTACAGGGGAAGAGCTTTCTTT.

This clonotype was counted ten times or more. The J gene is TRBJ2-3, the V gene TRBV20-1; D unresolved. Germline values: CDR1 DFQATT, CDR2 SNEGSKA (reference sequence). This CDR3 has 15 residues. The V end lost 6 bases, the J end lost 4 bases, and 20 bases lay between the germline ends. The CDR3 DNA reads as TGCAGTGCCGCGGTCACGGTGCGCCCCCCAGATACGCAGTATTTT. Encoded protein: CSAAVTVRPPDTQYF.

The V gene is TRBV7-9, the J gene TRBJ2-3; perhaps TRBD2 as D (6 bases). Trimming shortened V by 5 bases and J by 4 bases, and 16 bases separated the two germline ends. Looked up from germline, CDR1 is SEHNR and CDR2 is FQNEAQ (reference sequence). The CDR3 has 15 amino acids. CDR3 residues: CASSAAGLAPDTQYF. CDR3 bases: TGTGCCAGCAGCGCGGCCGGCCTAGCGCCAGATACGCAGTATTTT.

The J gene is TRBJ1-2, the V gene TRBV5-4; D unclear. The V gene lost 0 bases and the J gene lost 7 bases, with 13 bases spanning the gap. The CDR3 totals 14 residues. The V gene's germline CDR1 is SGHNT and CDR2 YYREEE (reference sequence). The CDR3 loop is CASSLAEGARGYTF. CDR3 bases: TGTGCCAGCAGCTTGGCCGAGGGCGCGCGTGGCTACACCTTC.

V usage is TRBV20-1 and J usage is TRBJ2-7; 12 positions match TRBD2. CDR3 length: 14 amino acids. V gave up 0 bases and J gave up 5 bases; unmatched junction bases: 2. The germline gives CDR1 DFQATT, CDR2 SNEGSKA (reference sequence). The CDR3 DNA follows: TGCAGTGCTAGAGAATCTAGCGGGAGGGACGAGCAGTACTTC. Protein product: CSARESSGRDEQYF.

This clonotype has a count of ten or more. The rearrangement joins TRBV28 to TRBJ2-2, with 8 nucleotides matching TRBD2. Trimming at V came to 6 bases and at J to 5 bases, leaving 14 bases not matched to a gene. There are 17 residues in the CDR3. From germline, CDR1 is MDHEN and CDR2 SYDVKM. The CDR3 loop reads CASSPSSLGGGTGELFF. The CDR3, as DNA: TGTGCCAGCAGCCCTAGTAGTCTCGGGGGGGGGACCGGGGAGCTGTTTTTT.

This clonotype was detected many times. The V and J genes are TRBV6-5 and TRBJ2-3; a possible D gene is TRBD1 (6 bases). This CDR3 contains 15 residues. The V end was cut by 0 bases, the J end by 2 bases, with 9 bases between. Germline V CDR1 and CDR2: MNHEY, SVGAGI. The CDR3 here is CASSYSDSHTDTQYF. As DNA, the CDR3 is TGTGCCAGCAGTTACTCGGACAGTCACACAGATACGCAGTATTTT.

This clonotype was picked up many times. The rearrangement uses TRBV20-1 and TRBJ2-5; 7 bases map to TRBD2. The CDR3 covers 14 residues. V shed 2 bases, J shed 7 bases, and the junction held 10 bases outside the gene matches. Looked up from germline, CDR1 is DFQATT and CDR2 is SNEGSKA (reference sequence). The CDR3 DNA sequence: TGCAGTGCTAGACAAGCAATGGGGGGGGGGACCCAGTACTTC. This translates into CSARQAMGGGTQYF.

This clonotype was counted ten times or more. This chain uses TRBV12-3 or TRBV12-4 with TRBJ1-1; D perhaps matches TRBD1 (5 bases). Trimming took 7 bases from V and 3 from J, leaving 9 bases between them. CDR3 size: 12 residues. This CDR3 reads CASISGYTEAFF. The DNA for the CDR3 is TGTGCCAGCATATCAGGGTACACTGAAGCTTTCTTT.

The chain is built from TRBV28 and TRBJ1-5; possibly TRBD1 for D (5 bases). The ends were cut back, 6 bases at V and 0 bases at J, with 15 bases in the middle. The CDR3 spans 16 residues. Germline V gene sequence: CDR1 MDHEN, CDR2 SYDVKM. As DNA, the CDR3 is TGTGCCAGCAGACCCGGACAAGCTAATAGCAATCAGCCCCAGCATTTT. Its translation: CASRPGQANSNQPQHF.

This chain connects TRBV4-1 to TRBJ2-2; D gene unclear. The germline gives CDR1 MGHRA, CDR2 YSYEKL. Between the trimmed V and J ends, which lost 0 bases and 1 base, there was a span of 6 bases. The CDR3 covers 15 residues. CDR3 loop: CASSQDARNTGELFF. CDR3 sequence (DNA): TGCGCCAGCAGCCAAGATGCGAGGAACACCGGGGAGCTGTTTTTT.

The genes are TRBV7-3 and TRBJ2-1; 8 nucleotides align to TRBD2. From germline, CDR1 is SGHTA and CDR2 FQGTGA. This CDR3 is built from 13 residues. Germline trimming cut 5 bases from V and 9 bases from J; bases unmatched to any gene: 6. The DNA for the CDR3 is TGTGCCAGCAGCGGAGCGGGAGTTAGTGAGCAGTTCTTC. It yields the protein CASSGAGVSEQFF.

The chain employs TRBV30 and TRBJ1-5; a weak D match, TRBD1 (5 bases). Germline V gene lookup returns CDR1 GTSNPN and CDR2 SVGIG (reference sequence). Trimming pared 1 base from V and 9 bases from J, leaving 13 bases between. The CDR3 contains 13 residues. The CDR3 region has the DNA TGTGCCTGGAGTGCGGGACCCGAGAGGCCCCAGCATTTT. It is translated as CAWSAGPERPQHF.

The chain employs TRBV6-1 and TRBJ1-5; 7 nucleotides match TRBD1. The trim removed 7 bases at V and 7 bases at J, leaving 10 bases unmatched. In germline, CDR1 is MNHNS, CDR2 SASEGT. This CDR3 region has 14 residues. The CDR3 spells CASTRQGGGQPQHF. The CDR3 DNA sequence: TGTGCCAGCACCCGACAAGGGGGCGGACAGCCCCAGCATTTT.

The V call is TRBV9, the J call TRBJ2-7, with D possibly being TRBD2 (5 bases). V shed 1 base and J shed 2 bases, with 19 bases lying between them. The CDR3 runs 17 residues. Germline lookup yields CDR1 SGDLS and CDR2 YYNGEE. In DNA, the CDR3 is TGTGCCAGCAGCGTAACTTTTCGTGCGGACTCCACCTACGAGCAGTACTTC. The encoded protein is CASSVTFRADSTYEQYF.

This clonotype was counted many times. The V call is TRBV7-2, the J call TRBJ2-7; no clear D. V lost 0 bases, J lost 2 bases, and 8 bases lay in between. The CDR3 covers 14 residues. Germline loops: CDR1 SGHTA, CDR2 FQGNSA. Written as DNA, the CDR3 is TGTGCCAGCAGCTTAGCGGGCAGGACCTACGAGCAGTACTTC. This translates into CASSLAGRTYEQYF.